The 28 T cell receptor beta chains below were found in one sample sequenced in a study of blood T cell repertoires in COVID-19. Only in-frame clones appear in the TCRdb table, and some are missing; sequencing was by immunoSEQ multiplex PCR. The repertoire holds 30,000 to 45,000 clones, approximately 86% seen once, with approximately 14% in the top ten. Sequences were obtained from peripheral blood. The receptors come from a human donor in a cohort sampled during active COVID-19.

The genes are TRBV5-8 and TRBJ2-3; 7 nucleotides agree with TRBD1. Germline V gene lookup returns CDR1 SGHTS and CDR2 YDEGEE. This CDR3 contains 15 residues. V gave up 4 bases and J gave up 2 bases; unmatched junction bases: 7. The CDR3 here is CASSPWTGVTDTQYF. The CDR3 DNA is TGTGCCAGCAGCCCCTGGACAGGAGTCACAGATACGCAGTATTTT.

The chain joins TRBV7-2 to TRBJ2-5; D uncertain. Per germline, CDR1 SGHTA and CDR2 FQGNSA. The V end was cut by 1 base, the J end by 9 bases, with 12 bases between. The CDR3 length is 13 residues. The CDR3 loop is CASSLERNSPQYF. CDR3 nucleotides: TGTGCCAGCAGCTTAGAGAGGAATAGTCCCCAGTACTTC. The full variable domain, with the rest looked up from reference TRBV7-2 and TRBJ2-5, is GAGVSQSPSNKVTEKGKDVELRCDPISGHTALYWYRQSLGQGLEFLIYFQGNSAPDKSGLPSDRFSAERTGGSVSTLTIQRTQQEDSAVYLCASSLERNSPQYFGPGTRLLVL.

This clone showed up just a few times. The rearrangement links TRBV6-2 or TRBV6-3 to TRBJ2-5, with 9 bases identical to TRBD1. The CDR3 has 16 amino acids. Germline values: CDR1 MNHEY, CDR2 SVGEGT. With V trimmed by 2 bases and J by 3 bases, 7 bases remained unmatched. Written as DNA, the CDR3 is TGTGCCAGCAGTTACGGGGGGGGACAGGGCGAAGAGACCCAGTACTTC. It is translated as CASSYGGGQGEETQYF.

This sequence joins TRBV19 and TRBJ2-7, with a tentative D call TRBD2 (6 bases). Trimming stripped 6 bases from V and 2 bases from J, with 14 bases between. The CDR3 has 14 residues. Per germline, CDR1 LNHDA and CDR2 SQIVND (reference sequence). The chain's CDR3 is CASSSGTRTYEQYF. The CDR3 DNA sequence: TGTGCCAGTAGCTCCGGGACTCGAACCTACGAGCAGTACTTC.

The J gene is TRBJ2-1, the V gene TRBV11-2; 14 nucleotides match TRBD2. V shed 4 bases and J 2 bases; nucleotides not matched to a gene: 10. CDR1 and CDR2 (germline): SGHAT, FQNNGV. This CDR3 has 19 residues. CDR3 bases: TGTGCCAGCAGCTCGCCGAGACTAGCGGGGGGGAATACCTACAATGAGCAGTTCTTC. It encodes CASSSPRLAGGNTYNEQFF. Full variable domain (remainder filled in from reference TRBV11-2 and TRBJ2-1): EAGVAQSPRYKIIEKRQSVAFWCNPISGHATLYWYQQILGQGPKLLIQFQNNGVVDDSQLPKDRFSAERLKGVDSTLKIQPAKLEDSAVYLCASSSPRLAGGNTYNEQFFGPGTRLTVL.

V is TRBV3-1 (or the pseudogene TRBV3-2) and J is TRBJ2-7, with a possible D match to TRBD1 (5 bases). Germline V gene data show CDR1 as LGHDT and CDR2 as YNNKEL (reference sequence). The CDR3 has 14 residues. V dropped 4 bases and J dropped 7 bases, with 17 bases sitting between them. CDR3 sequence: CASSLGHLQGEQYF. The CDR3 coding sequence is TGTGCCAGCAGCCTAGGACACCTTCAAGGGGAGCAGTACTTC.

The chain recombines TRBV7-2 with TRBJ1-3; 10 bases are shared with TRBD1. CDR1 is SGHTA, CDR2 FQGNSA, per germline. The trim removed 4 bases at V and 0 bases at J, leaving 3 bases unmatched. The CDR3 contains 16 residues. The CDR3 nucleotides read TGTGCCAGCAGCTGGACAGGGGGGAGCTCTGGAAACACCATATATTTT. This codes for CASSWTGGSSGNTIYF.

V usage is TRBV7-9 and J usage is TRBJ2-5, with 9 positions matching TRBD1. V dropped 6 bases and J dropped 4; count of bases not matched to a gene: 9. From germline, CDR1 is SEHNR and CDR2 FQNEAQ (reference sequence). CDR3 length equals 15 residues. The CDR3 protein is CASSPRPTGGETQYF. The CDR3 nucleotides read TGTGCCAGCAGTCCACGTCCGACAGGGGGAGAGACCCAGTACTTC.

The chain joins TRBV19 to TRBJ1-2; the match to TRBD1 covers 7 bases. The V segment lost 5 bases and the J segment 4 bases; nucleotides outside the gene matches: 7. Germline V gives CDR1 LNHDA, CDR2 SQIVND (reference sequence). The CDR3 is made up of 14 amino acids. CDR3 DNA: TGTGCCAGTAGTGGGACAGTGACTTCCTATGGCTACACCTTC. Its protein is CASSGTVTSYGYTF.

For the CDR3, the DNA is TGTGCCAGCAGCCCGGGGGGCCTAGGGCCCTCTGGGGCCAACGTCCTGACTTTC. Translation: CASSPGGLGPSGANVLTF. The chain links TRBV11-2 to TRBJ2-6; D possibly corresponds to TRBD2 (7 bases). V lost 5 bases and J lost 0, with 17 bases in between. There are 18 residues in the CDR3. In germline, CDR1 is SGHAT, CDR2 FQNNGV.

The chain employs TRBV20-1 and TRBJ2-7, with D perhaps matching TRBD1 (6 bases). This CDR3 comprises 11 residues. Germline CDR1 is DFQATT and CDR2 is SNEGSKA (reference sequence). V shed 6 bases and J shed 5 bases, with 11 bases lying between them. The CDR3 region has the DNA TGCAGTGCCGCACAGGGCAACGAGCAGTACTTC. Amino acid sequence: CSAAQGNEQYF.

The chain uses TRBV21-1 and TRBJ2-2; the DNA was not compared with TRBD1, the D call given in the table. TRBV21-1 is flagged as a pseudogene. The CDR3 runs 17 residues. The CDR3 nucleotides are TGTGCCAGCAGCACCCTACAGGGGGCGCAGGACACCGGGGAGCTGTTTTTT. This encodes CASSTLQGAQDTGELFF.

The chain uses TRBV12-3 or TRBV12-4 and TRBJ1-2; D is perhaps TRBD1 (5 bases). The V end was cut by 4 bases, the J end by 4 bases, with 7 bases between. This CDR3 is built from 12 residues. CDR3 region: CASSSRGYGYTF. The DNA for the CDR3 is TGTGCCAGCAGTTCTAGGGGCTATGGCTACACCTTC.

This clone appeared once. The chain couples TRBV3-1 (or the pseudogene TRBV3-2) to TRBJ1-6, with D possibly being TRBD1 (6 bases). Germline CDR1 reads LGHDT; CDR2 reads YNNKEL (reference sequence). Trimming shortened V by 4 bases and J by 6 bases, and 13 bases separated the two germline ends. The CDR3 runs 15 residues. CDR3 sequence reads: CASSPRDKVNSPLHF. In DNA form, the CDR3 reads TGTGCCAGCAGCCCCAGGGACAAAGTTAATTCACCCCTCCACTTT.

The chain is built from TRBV6-6 and TRBJ2-2, with D unresolved. The CDR3 contains 15 residues. Per the germline V gene, CDR1 is MNHNY and CDR2 is SVGAGI (reference sequence). Deletions cut 7 bases from V and 6 bases from J, with 18 bases between. CDR3 residues: CASTPFSGFPGELFF. In DNA form, the CDR3 reads TGTGCCAGCACCCCCTTTTCAGGTTTTCCCGGGGAGCTGTTTTTT.

In its sample, this clone was seen once. This chain joins TRBV9 and TRBJ1-2; no clear D. This CDR3 is built from 13 residues. The germline V and J ends were trimmed by 0 bases and 7 bases, with 10 bases remaining between them. Germline V lookup: CDR1 SGDLS, CDR2 YYNGEE. The CDR3: CASSVGLEGGYTF. The DNA for the CDR3 is TGTGCCAGCAGCGTAGGTCTGGAGGGTGGCTACACCTTC.

In DNA form, the CDR3 reads TGTGCCAGCAGTCAAAGATCGGGTCAGGAGGGTTCACCCCTCCACTTT. As protein: CASSQRSGQEGSPLHF. The chain uses TRBV7-2 and TRBJ1-6; D ambiguous. Germline V gives CDR1 SGHTA, CDR2 FQGNSA. The CDR3 sequence is 16 residues long. Trimming removed 6 bases at V and 9 bases at J, with 21 bases between. The complete variable domain, with remaining parts taken from reference TRBV7-2 and TRBJ1-6, reads GAGVSQSPSNKVTEKGKDVELRCDPISGHTALYWYRQSLGQGLEFLIYFQGNSAPDKSGLPSDRFSAERTGGSVSTLTIQRTQQEDSAVYLCASSQRSGQEGSPLHFGNGTRLTVT.

The chain combines TRBV7-3 with TRBJ2-3, with D possibly TRBD1 on 5 matching bases. The length of the CDR3 is 15 residues. V dropped 4 bases and J dropped 2 bases, with 13 bases sitting between them. Germline assignment: CDR1 SGHTA and CDR2 FQGTGA. CDR3 in DNA: TGTGCCAGCAGCTCTCGGGTAGGGGCCACAGATACGCAGTATTTT. Translation: CASSSRVGATDTQYF. Combining the CDR3 with reference TRBV7-3 and TRBJ2-3 gives the whole variable domain GAGVSQTPSNKVTEKGKYVELRCDPISGHTALYWYRQSLGQGPEFLIYFQGTGAADDSGLPNDRFFAVRPEGSVSTLKIQRTERGDSAVYLCASSSRVGATDTQYFGPGTRLTVL.

The gene calls are TRBV10-3 and TRBJ1-2, with D uncertain. Trimming shortened V by 2 bases and J by 2 bases, and 15 bases separated the two germline ends. The CDR3 has 16 amino acids. The V gene's germline CDR1 is ENHRY and CDR2 SYGVKD. CDR3 region: CAISEAQNRLNYGYTF. For the CDR3, the DNA is TGTGCCATCAGTGAGGCACAGAACAGATTAAACTATGGCTACACCTTC.

V and J are TRBV29-1 and TRBJ2-1; D call uncertain. The CDR3 consists of 12 residues. V was clipped by 4 bases and J by 4 bases, with 8 bases between them. Per the germline V gene, CDR1 is SQVTM and CDR2 is ANQGSEA. CDR3 coding DNA: TGCAGCGTTGGTGGCCTTTACAATGAGCAGTTCTTC. This codes for CSVGGLYNEQFF.

This chain uses TRBV4-2 with TRBJ2-7, with D possibly TRBD1 on 5 matching bases. CDR1 LGHNA and CDR2 YNFKEQ come from the germline V gene. This CDR3 has 15 residues. Trimming cost V 0 bases and J 1 base, with 10 bases left between them. CDR3 sequence: CASSQEVGQSYEQYF. DNA of the CDR3: TGTGCCAGCAGCCAAGAGGTAGGACAATCCTACGAGCAGTACTTC.

This sequence joins TRBV7-5 and TRBJ2-3; no check of the table's D call, TRBD1, against the DNA was made. TRBV7-5 is annotated as a pseudogene. This CDR3 contains 16 residues. Here the CDR3 reads CARSHERDTSTDTQYF. CDR3 coding DNA: TGTGCCAGAAGCCACGAACGGGACACTAGCACAGATACGCAGTATTTT.

The rearrangement uses TRBV5-1 and TRBJ2-2; a possible D gene is TRBD2 (6 bases). The germline V and J ends were trimmed by 4 bases and 7 bases, with 17 bases remaining between them. CDR3 size: 15 residues. The germline V gene has CDR1 SGHRS and CDR2 YFSETQ. The chain's CDR3 is CASSPGTSRSGELFF. The CDR3 nucleotides are TGCGCCAGCAGCCCCGGGACTTCCCGAAGCGGGGAGCTGTTTTTT.

This chain links TRBV11-2 with TRBJ2-3, with 8 bases lining up with TRBD2. With V trimmed by 5 bases and J by 6 bases, 7 bases remained unmatched. Germline CDR1 is SGHAT and CDR2 is FQNNGV. This CDR3 spans 14 amino acids. CDR3 sequence reads: CASSTSGGRDTQYF. CDR3 DNA sequence: TGTGCCAGCAGCACGAGCGGGGGCCGGGATACGCAGTATTTT.

The genes are TRBV5-6 and TRBJ1-2; no clear D. V was trimmed by 5 bases and J by 6 bases, leaving 8 bases between them. The germline V gene has CDR1 SGHDT and CDR2 YYEEEE. This CDR3 has 11 residues. The chain's CDR3 is CASRYSDGYTF. CDR3 nucleotides: TGTGCCAGCAGGTACTCGGATGGCTACACCTTC.

CDR3 nucleotides: TGTGCCAGCACGGGGGGGGCTCACACCAATCAGCCCCAGCATTTT. Translated, it gives CASTGGAHTNQPQHF. The V call is TRBV2, the J call TRBJ1-5, with a weak D call TRBD1 (6 bases). This CDR3 is 15 amino acids long. CDR1 SNHLY and CDR2 FYNNEI come from the germline V gene. V was clipped by 7 bases and J by 3 bases, with 16 bases between them.

V usage is TRBV5-1 and J usage is TRBJ2-3; 10 bases are shared with TRBD1. V lost 1 base, J lost 3 bases, and 5 bases stayed unmatched. Per the germline V gene, CDR1 is SGHRS and CDR2 is YFSETQ. The CDR3 has 16 residues. The chain's CDR3 is CASSLLPGQGTDTQYF. The CDR3 coding sequence is TGCGCCAGCAGCTTGTTACCGGGACAGGGGACAGATACGCAGTATTTT.

This chain links TRBV7-2 with TRBJ1-4; D is ambiguous. CDR3 length: 14 amino acids. V was trimmed by 5 bases and J by 4 bases, leaving 11 bases between them. Germline CDR1 SGHTA, CDR2 FQGNSA. The CDR3 here is CASSRRQDNEKLFF. Written as DNA, the CDR3 is TGTGCCAGCAGCCGTCGGCAGGATAATGAAAAACTGTTTTTT.